Below, 23 T cell receptor beta chains from the same sample are listed, as sequenced in a study of CD8 T cells in Susac syndrome. The authors reverse transcribed roughly 0.45 to 1 ug RNA with random hexamers. A single record per CDR3 protein comes from TCRdb applying MiXCR to the immunoSEQ multiplex PCR reads. The sample shows more than 200,000 distinct CDR3 sequences, 80% to 95% of them seen only once. Sequenced input: CD8+ T cells from PBMCs. Every receptor here comes from a human donor with multiple sclerosis.

The chain couples TRBV3-1 to TRBJ2-1; D gene unclear. Germline assignment: CDR1 LGHDT and CDR2 YNNKEL (reference sequence). Trimming took off 1 base at V and 5 bases at J, with 15 bases between the two ends. This CDR3 is 16 amino acids long. In nucleotides, the CDR3 is TGTGCCAGCAGCCAAGGAATCATCCCCGTCAACAATGAGCAGTTCTTC. Its translation: CASSQGIIPVNNEQFF.

The J gene is TRBJ1-5, the V gene TRBV4-1; D is perhaps TRBD1 (6 bases). This CDR3 region has 15 residues. Germline V CDR1 and CDR2: MGHRA, YSYEKL. Trimming took off 1 base at V and 2 bases at J, with 9 bases between the two ends. The CDR3 DNA reads as TGCGCCAGCAGCCAAGCCAGGGGAGGCAATCAGCCCCAGCATTTT. Encoded protein: CASSQARGGNQPQHF.

This clonotype was seen a few times. The chain combines TRBV7-3 with TRBJ1-1, with 7 nucleotides matching TRBD1. The CDR3 totals 14 residues. From germline, CDR1 is SGHTA and CDR2 FQGTGA. Unmatched junction bases numbered 3, after V lost 4 bases and J lost 1 base. This CDR3 reads CASSSQGGNTEAFF. The CDR3 DNA follows: TGTGCCAGCAGCTCCCAGGGGGGGAACACTGAAGCTTTCTTT.

Details on this clonotype: One junction end disagrees with the germline gene, perhaps due to a read error. The gene calls are TRBV5-1 and TRBJ2-1, with unresolved D. Germline assignment: CDR1 SGHRS and CDR2 YFSETQ. The CDR3 covers 15 residues. The chain's CDR3 is CASSLSFPPGQAASF. CDR3 DNA: TGCGCCAGCAGCTTGTCGTTTCCCCCTGGCCAGGCGGCTTCCTTC. Together with reference TRBV5-1 and TRBJ2-1, the CDR3 gives the full variable domain: KAGVTQTPRYLIKTRGQQVTLSCSPISGHRSVSWYQQTPGQGLQFLFEYFSETQRNKGNFPGRFSGRQFSNSRSEMNVSTLELGDSALYLCASSLSFPPGQAASFGPGTRLTVL.

The J gene is TRBJ2-1, the V gene TRBV9; 8 bases fit TRBD2. The CDR3 consists of 16 residues. Germline V CDR1 and CDR2: SGDLS, YYNGEE. J gave up 6 bases and V 2 bases, and 10 bases lay outside the gene matches. The CDR3 sequence is CASSVGLAGTLNEQFF. In nucleotides, the CDR3 is TGTGCCAGCAGCGTGGGTCTAGCGGGCACCCTCAATGAGCAGTTCTTC.

The gene calls are TRBV7-2 and TRBJ2-1, with a tentative D call TRBD2 (5 bases). V lost 5 bases, J lost 0 bases, and 17 bases lay in between. The germline CDR1 and CDR2 sequences are SGHTA and FQGNSA. This CDR3 region has 17 residues. CDR3 in DNA: TGTGCCAGCAGCCCAAGGACTTATCCCCTCTCCTACAATGAGCAGTTCTTC. Translating gives CASSPRTYPLSYNEQFF.

This chain links TRBV12-3 or TRBV12-4 with TRBJ1-2; weak D call: TRBD1 (5 bases). Trimming removed 10 bases at V and 7 bases at J, with 28 bases between. This CDR3 is built from 16 residues. The CDR3 region has the DNA TGTGCCAACGGGGGAATCGGGGACCCCCACTGGAGTGGCTACACCTTC. Protein sequence: CANGGIGDPHWSGYTF.

This chain connects TRBV27 to TRBJ1-6; D call uncertain. Trimming shortened V by 1 base and J by 7 bases, and 5 bases separated the two germline ends. The CDR3 has 13 residues. Germline CDR1 is MNHEY and CDR2 is SMNVEV (reference sequence). The DNA for the CDR3 is TGTGCCAGCAGTTTATTTGCCAATTCACCCCTCCACTTT. It is translated as CASSLFANSPLHF.

The chain uses TRBV2 and TRBJ1-6, with 7 bases aligning to TRBD1. Germline V gene data show CDR1 as SNHLY and CDR2 as FYNNEI. This CDR3 region has 15 residues. Unmatched junction bases numbered 5, after V lost 2 bases and J lost 7 bases. CDR3 DNA: TGTGCCAGCAGTGAAAAGTGGACAGGCAATTCACCCCTCCACTTT. Translated, it gives CASSEKWTGNSPLHF.

This clonotype was found once. The chain combines TRBV12-3 or TRBV12-4 with TRBJ2-5; 15 bases are a match to TRBD2. V lost 7 bases and J lost 10; bases outside the gene matches: 7. CDR3 size: 14 residues. CDR3 sequence reads: CASNPGLAGGFQYF. The CDR3 region has the DNA TGTGCCAGCAACCCGGGACTAGCGGGGGGATTCCAGTACTTC.

The chain employs TRBV21-1 and TRBJ2-2. TRBV21-1 is a pseudogene locus. The CDR3 length is 11 residues. The CDR3 region is CASSRPGELFF. Here the CDR3 DNA reads TGTGCCAGCAGCCGCCCCGGGGAGCTGTTTTTT.

The genes are TRBV3-1 and TRBJ2-7, with D perhaps TRBD2 (5 bases). V lost 4 bases and J lost 2, with 12 bases in between. The length of the CDR3 is 14 residues. From germline, CDR1 is LGHDT and CDR2 YNNKEL (reference sequence). The CDR3 DNA follows: TGTGCCAGCAGCCCGGGGTCGGCGACCTACGAGCAGTACTTC. It specifies CASSPGSATYEQYF.

The chain links TRBV6-1 to TRBJ2-5; 9 nucleotides agree with TRBD1. V lost 6 bases and J lost 2; bases outside the gene matches: 13. Germline loops: CDR1 MNHNS, CDR2 SASEGT. This CDR3 region has 17 residues. CDR3 sequence (DNA): TGTGCCAGCAGAGATCACCCAGGGGGGACAGGGCAAGAGACCCAGTACTTC. Its protein product is CASRDHPGGTGQETQYF.

This clonotype appeared a few times. The chain combines TRBV29-1 with TRBJ2-2; unclear D gene. Germline V CDR1 and CDR2: SQVTM, ANQGSEA. The CDR3 length is 13 residues. Trimming took off 2 bases at V and 1 base at J, with 5 bases between the two ends. In DNA, the CDR3 is TGCAGCGTTGAACTGGAGAACACCGGGGAGCTGTTTTTT. It specifies CSVELENTGELFF.

This clonotype has just one count. CDR3 bases: TGTGCCAGCAGCTTATCTCTAGCGGGAGGAGCCCAAGAGACCCAGTACTTC. The encoded protein is CASSLSLAGGAQETQYF. The chain combines TRBV7-9 with TRBJ2-5, with 11 bases aligning to TRBD2. The length of the CDR3 is 17 residues. Germline CDR1 and CDR2: SEHNR and FQNEAQ (reference sequence). Trimming cost V 2 bases and J 1 base; bases outside gene matches: 6.

The chain has TRBV27 and TRBJ2-5; 7 nucleotides agree with TRBD1. V lost 5 bases, J lost 5 bases, and 5 bases stayed unmatched. Germline V gene lookup returns CDR1 MNHEY and CDR2 SMNVEV (reference sequence). This CDR3 has 13 amino acids. The CDR3 sequence is CASSRGGKETQYF. The CDR3 DNA reads TGTGCCAGCAGTAGAGGGGGCAAGGAGACCCAGTACTTC.

V and J are TRBV12-3 or TRBV12-4 and TRBJ1-4; D gene unclear. The length of the CDR3 is 16 residues. V was pared by 5 bases and J by 6 bases, with 19 bases between. CDR3 DNA sequence: TGTGCCAGCAGTACAACTGGCCTCCGGGGTGATGAAAAACTGTTTTTT. It encodes CASSTTGLRGDEKLFF.

A few counts support this clonotype. V usage is TRBV5-4 and J usage is TRBJ2-4; no clear D. The V end lost 1 base, the J end lost 9 bases, and 14 bases lay between the germline ends. The CDR3 contains 14 residues. Germline CDR1 and CDR2: SGHNT and YYREEE (reference sequence). CDR3 amino acids: CASSLYGVWGIQYF. CDR3 nucleotide sequence: TGTGCCAGCAGCTTGTATGGGGTCTGGGGCATTCAGTACTTC.

The chain has TRBV11-3 and TRBJ1-2; D unclear. Germline lookup yields CDR1 SGHNT and CDR2 YENEEA. Trimming cost V 1 base and J 6 bases, with 6 bases left between them. This CDR3 is built from 12 residues. The CDR3 is CASSLVEHGYTF. For the CDR3, the DNA is TGTGCCAGCAGCTTAGTGGAACATGGCTACACCTTC.

V is TRBV2 and J is TRBJ1-1; D not resolved. There are 10 residues in the CDR3. The ends were cut back, 2 bases at V and 7 bases at J, with 2 bases in the middle. Germline V gives CDR1 SNHLY, CDR2 FYNNEI. Here the CDR3 reads CASSEIEAFF. CDR3 DNA sequence: TGTGCCAGCAGTGAAATTGAAGCTTTCTTT.

This chain uses TRBV9 with TRBJ2-3, with D unresolved. The V gene's germline CDR1 is SGDLS and CDR2 YYNGEE. CDR3 length: 12 residues. V was pared by 3 bases and J by 6 bases, with 8 bases between. This chain's CDR3 is CASSAYMDTQYF. DNA of the CDR3: TGTGCCAGCAGCGCCTACATGGATACGCAGTATTTT.

This clonotype was seen a single time. This sequence joins TRBV4-1 and TRBJ2-1; 11 nucleotides align to TRBD2. Trimming removed 6 bases from V and 8 bases from J; junction bases left unmatched: 9. There are 15 residues in the CDR3. Germline V gives CDR1 MGHRA, CDR2 YSYEKL. The DNA for the CDR3 is TGCGCCAGCAGGCCGCTACTAGCGGGAGTACATGAGCAGTTCTTC. The encoded protein is CASRPLLAGVHEQFF.

J is TRBJ1-5 and V is TRBV27; tentative D call: TRBD1 (6 bases). In germline, CDR1 is MNHEY, CDR2 SMNVEV (reference sequence). The CDR3 is 16 residues long. The ends were cut back, 5 bases at V and 0 bases at J, with 14 bases in the middle. In DNA, the CDR3 is TGTGCCAGCAGTCCAACACAGGGTAATAGCAATCAGCCCCAGCATTTT. Amino acids: CASSPTQGNSNQPQHF.